This T cell receptor (beta chain) was profiled in a study of response to subunit inactivated influenza vaccine. Each CDR3 protein is one row after TCRdb ran MiXCR on the RT-PCR reads. The table includes 450,000 to 600,000 distinct CDR3 sequences, roughly 8.2% detected once. General study points: The authors offered the suggestion that each seasonal influenza vaccination recruits few new T cells.

Trimming removed 5 bases from V and 0 bases from J; junction bases left unmatched: 4. There are 15 residues in the CDR3. Only a few counts were recorded for this clonotype. Its antigen is not identified. The sequence derives from a man between 50 and 70 years old who received an inactivated influenza vaccine. Here the sequenced sample was PBMCs from blood, taken around 2 years after vaccination. V gene TRBV12-3 or TRBV12-4 combines with J gene TRBJ1-1; 9 bases agree with TRBD1. CDR3 DNA: TGTGCCAGCAGTGGGACAGGGTTTCTGAACACTGAAGCTTTCTTT. Encoded protein: CASSGTGFLNTEAFF.